The 22 T cell receptor beta chains below all came from one sample that was sequenced in a study of blood T cell repertoires in COVID-19 (dated by TCRdb to the early 2020s). To prepare the library, the immunoSEQ multiplex PCR assay was applied. TCRdb obtained this table from immuneACCESS and retained in-frame rearrangements with V and J assigned. These tables miss some clones; where compared with another copy, unresolved V genes account for less than half of the shortfall, and the remainder is unexplained. This sample comprises fewer than 250,000 clones, 92% of them detected only once. Over 0.8% of the sample is held by the ten biggest clonotypes. The material sequenced was peripheral blood. The receptors originated from a man younger than 45 with COVID-19, enrolled during active disease.

The chain has TRBV5-1 and TRBJ2-3; 15 bases map to TRBD2. The trim removed 3 bases at V and 0 bases at J, leaving 5 bases unmatched. The CDR3 runs 18 residues. Germline V gene data show CDR1 as SGHRS and CDR2 as YFSETQ. The CDR3 DNA follows: TGCGCCAGCAGCTCGGGACTAGCGGGGGGCTGGAGCACAGATACGCAGTATTTT. Residues: CASSSGLAGGWSTDTQYF.

CDR3 sequence (DNA): TGTGCCAGCAGCTTAGATCCGCAGGGTCGGGCAGCTTTCTTT. This codes for CASSLDPQGRAAFF. The chain carries TRBV7-2 and TRBJ1-1; a possible D gene is TRBD1 (5 bases). V lost 1 base to trimming and J lost 10 bases, with 16 bases between them. The germline V gene has CDR1 SGHTA and CDR2 FQGNSA. CDR3 size: 14 residues.

The chain employs TRBV20-1 and TRBJ1-2; no firm D call. This CDR3 comprises 12 residues. Germline V gene lookup returns CDR1 DFQATT and CDR2 SNEGSKA (reference sequence). The V end was cut by 3 bases, the J end by 4 bases, with 9 bases between. The CDR3 reads CSASSKLYGYTF. In DNA, the CDR3 is TGCAGTGCTAGTTCCAAACTCTATGGCTACACCTTC.

This chain joins TRBV27 and TRBJ1-2; D is perhaps TRBD1 (6 bases). The CDR3 length is 14 residues. The ends were cut back, 5 bases at V and 8 bases at J, with 18 bases in the middle. The germline V gene has CDR1 MNHEY and CDR2 SMNVEV (reference sequence). Here the CDR3 DNA reads TGTGCCAGCAGTCCAGGGGACGGAAGCTGGGGCTACACCTTC. This encodes CASSPGDGSWGYTF.

The chain joins TRBV2 to TRBJ1-4; D possibly corresponds to TRBD1 (5 bases). The CDR3 consists of 14 residues. CDR1 and CDR2 from the germline V gene are SNHLY and FYNNEI. CDR3 nucleotide sequence: TGTGCTACCCAGGAGGCAGGGAGGGATGAAAAACTGTTTTTT. Translating gives CATQEAGRDEKLFF.

V gene TRBV18 combines with J gene TRBJ2-1; 11 bases fit TRBD2. The V segment lost 2 bases and the J segment 10 bases; nucleotides outside the gene matches: 10. This CDR3 comprises 16 residues. Germline CDR1 reads KGHSH; CDR2 reads LQKENI. In nucleotides, the CDR3 is TGTGCCAGCTCACCAAATGAACTAGCGGGGGTTGCCGAGCAGTTCTTC. This translates into CASSPNELAGVAEQFF.

J is TRBJ1-5 and V is TRBV19; D possibly corresponds to TRBD1 (5 bases). CDR3 length: 15 amino acids. The V end was cut by 8 bases, the J end by 3 bases, with 17 bases between. Germline V gene data show CDR1 as LNHDA and CDR2 as SQIVND (reference sequence). CDR3 in DNA: TGTGCCAGTGGGGCAGGGATGCGGCTCAATCAGCCCCAGCATTTT. It codes for CASGAGMRLNQPQHF.

The chain is built from TRBV2 and TRBJ1-2, with TRBD1 matching over 7 bases. Germline V gene data show CDR1 as SNHLY and CDR2 as FYNNEI. J lost 4 bases, V lost 4 bases, and 6 bases had no gene match. This CDR3 spans 14 amino acids. The CDR3 region has the DNA TGTGCCAGCAGTGTGGTAACAGGGGCCTATGGCTACACCTTC. Encoded protein: CASSVVTGAYGYTF.

The chain uses TRBV6-5 and TRBJ1-2; TRBD1 matches 7 bases. CDR1 is MNHEY and CDR2 is SVGAGI in the germline V gene. This CDR3 region has 14 residues. The ends lost 6 bases at V and 0 bases at J; junction bases unmatched: 4. CDR3 in amino acids: CASRKTGSNYGYTF. CDR3 sequence (DNA): TGTGCCAGCAGAAAGACAGGGTCTAACTATGGCTACACCTTC.

This sequence joins TRBV3-1 (or the pseudogene TRBV3-2) and TRBJ2-7, with TRBD2 identical over 8 bases. The length of the CDR3 is 14 residues. V shed 1 base, J shed 2 bases, and the junction held 1 base outside the gene matches. Germline loops: CDR1 LGHDT, CDR2 YNNKEL (reference sequence). The CDR3 nucleotides read TGTGCCAGCAGCCAAGCGGGACTAGCCTACGAGCAGTACTTC. Protein product: CASSQAGLAYEQYF.

The chain uses TRBV6-5 and TRBJ1-2, with unresolved D. Trimming cost V 6 bases and J 4 bases, with 18 bases left between them. This CDR3 has 15 residues. CDR1 is MNHEY and CDR2 is SVGAGI in the germline V gene. CDR3 coding DNA: TGTGCCAGCAGCCGCTCCGCGGGCTTCGGCTATGGCTACACCTTC. Translating it yields CASSRSAGFGYGYTF.

This clone was observed a few times. This chain uses TRBV6-1 with TRBJ1-2; the D is unclear. V lost 1 base and J lost 9, with 18 bases in between. This CDR3 spans 15 amino acids. The germline V gene has CDR1 MNHNS and CDR2 SASEGT. The CDR3 protein is CASSEESTSSNSYTF. The CDR3 DNA reads as TGTGCCAGCAGTGAAGAATCAACCTCTAGTAATAGCTACACCTTC.

The V call is TRBV7-9, the J call TRBJ2-7; 8 bases fit TRBD1. V shed 4 bases, J shed 7 bases, and the junction held 15 bases outside the gene matches. This CDR3 has 16 amino acids. Germline CDR1 SEHNR, CDR2 FQNEAQ (reference sequence). As DNA, the CDR3 is TGTGCCAGCAGCTCAGGAATACTCAGGGGGCTGAGAGAGCAGTACTTC. Protein product: CASSSGILRGLREQYF.

The chain is built from TRBV5-6 and TRBJ2-5, with 9 bases identical to TRBD2. CDR3 length: 14 residues. Trimming at V came to 7 bases and at J to 4 bases, leaving 8 bases not matched to a gene. Germline V gives CDR1 SGHDT, CDR2 YYEEEE. The CDR3 protein is CASSLAGYIETQYF. CDR3 coding DNA: TGTGCCAGCTCCCTAGCGGGGTATATAGAGACCCAGTACTTC.

This chain uses TRBV19 with TRBJ1-2; 10 positions match TRBD1. Germline CDR1 is LNHDA and CDR2 is SQIVND (reference sequence). The V segment lost 5 bases and the J segment 4 bases; nucleotides outside the gene matches: 4. This CDR3 is built from 14 residues. For the CDR3, the DNA is TGTGCCAGTAGTCGTGACAGGGGGCCCTATGGCTACACCTTC. Amino acid sequence: CASSRDRGPYGYTF.

The gene calls are TRBV29-1 and TRBJ2-3, with 7 bases fitting TRBD1. This CDR3 comprises 13 residues. CDR1 is SQVTM and CDR2 is ANQGSEA in the germline V gene. J was trimmed by 0 bases and V by 6 bases; bases with no gene match: 3. The CDR3 DNA reads as TGCAGCGTACAGACAGGGAGCACAGATACGCAGTATTTT. This encodes CSVQTGSTDTQYF.

The CDR3 nucleotides read TGCGCCAGCAGCTTGGAAGGGGGGGACTATGGCTACACCTTC. It translates to CASSLEGGDYGYTF. The rearrangement links TRBV5-1 to TRBJ1-2; possibly TRBD1 for D (6 bases). Germline V gene lookup returns CDR1 SGHRS and CDR2 YFSETQ. Deletions cut 0 bases from V and 3 bases from J, with 9 bases between. The CDR3 is made up of 14 amino acids. The whole variable domain, filled in from reference TRBV5-1 and TRBJ1-2, reads KAGVTQTPRYLIKTRGQQVTLSCSPISGHRSVSWYQQTPGQGLQFLFEYFSETQRNKGNFPGRFSGRQFSNSRSEMNVSTLELGDSALYLCASSLEGGDYGYTFGSGTRLTVV.

The chain combines TRBV6-5 with TRBJ1-2; 10 bases agree with TRBD1. Germline V lookup: CDR1 MNHEY, CDR2 SVGAGI. Losses at the gene ends were 5 bases for V and 7 bases for J; bases not matched to a gene: 7. The CDR3 extends over 14 amino acids. As DNA, the CDR3 is TGTGCCAGCAGTCGCCGGGACAGGGGAAGTGGCTACACCTTC. Its protein is CASSRRDRGSGYTF.

In its sample, this clone was seen once. The V call is TRBV9, the J call TRBJ2-2; D is unclear. Looked up from germline, CDR1 is SGDLS and CDR2 is YYNGEE. V shed 3 bases and J shed 5 bases, with 8 bases lying between them. The CDR3 extends over 13 amino acids. This CDR3 reads CASSATQTGELFF. The CDR3 nucleotides read TGTGCCAGCAGCGCCACACAGACCGGGGAGCTGTTTTTT.

V is TRBV29-1 and J is TRBJ1-4; 7 bases match TRBD1. CDR3 length equals 15 residues. The germline V gene encodes CDR1 SQVTM and CDR2 ANQGSEA. V gave up 6 bases and J gave up 3 bases; unmatched junction bases: 10. The CDR3 loop reads CSVRQGGVANEKLFF. Here the CDR3 DNA reads TGCAGCGTGCGACAGGGTGGGGTAGCTAATGAAAAACTGTTTTTT.

The chain recombines TRBV5-5 with TRBJ1-3; no definite D call. The CDR3 has 17 residues. V was clipped by 0 bases and J by 0 bases, with 13 bases between them. Germline assignment: CDR1 SGHKS and CDR2 YYEKEE (reference sequence). The CDR3: CASSLAEARFSGNTIYF. DNA for the CDR3: TGTGCCAGCAGCTTGGCTGAGGCCCGTTTCTCTGGAAACACCATATATTTT.

The rearrangement joins TRBV5-6 to TRBJ1-3, with D uncertain. Germline loops: CDR1 SGHDT, CDR2 YYEEEE. V was pared by 6 bases and J by 5 bases, with 18 bases between. The CDR3 length is 15 residues. DNA of the CDR3: TGTGCCAGCAACGAGTGGGGAGCTCTGCGAAACACCATATATTTT. It specifies CASNEWGALRNTIYF.